The 17 T cell receptor beta chains presented below share a single source sample, sequenced in a study of tumor and adjacent non-tumor tissue in lung cancer. A modified ARM-PCR protocol with three rounds of nested PCR amplified TCRbeta. In TCRdb, the multiplex PCR reads were re-called with MiXCR into one record per CDR3 protein. This table has some 100,000 distinct CDR3 sequences, approximately 65% appearing once. No cell sorting was done before RNA was extracted from the tissue. Distant lung tissue was collected more than 3 cm away from the tumor edge. Sequences were obtained from distant non-tumor lung tissue. Receptors originate from a man aged 25 to 40 with non-small cell lung cancer.

Regarding this clonotype: A read error is possible here, since a much larger clone lies one base away. The final CDR3 position lacks the conserved phenylalanine or tryptophan, pointing to a likely read error. V and J are TRBV11-2 and TRBJ2-7; 7 bases agree with TRBD1. CDR1 and CDR2 (germline): SGHAT, FQNNGV. J lost 2 bases, V lost 4 bases, and 14 bases had no gene match. CDR3 length: 17 residues. The CDR3: CASSSGQAALLTYEQYS. The CDR3 bases are TGTGCCAGCAGCTCCGGACAGGCTGCGTTGTTAACCTACGAGCAGTACTCC.

There are a few counts of this clonotype. A read error is possible here, since a much larger clone lies one base away. DNA of the CDR3: TGCAATGCTAGAGATCGGGGATTTGATGGCTACACCTTC. Protein product: CNARDRGFDGYTF. The chain recombines TRBV20-1 with TRBJ1-2; D is ambiguous. This CDR3 is 13 amino acids long. Germline V gives CDR1 DFQATT, CDR2 SNEGSKA (reference sequence).

A note on this clonotype: Relative to the germline gene, one junction end is altered; a read error may explain this. V is TRBV11-2 and J is TRBJ2-7; TRBD1 might be the D (5 bases). Germline CDR1 reads SGHAT; CDR2 reads FQNNGV. There are 14 residues in the CDR3. CDR3 sequence (DNA): TGTGCCAGCAGCTTGGGCAGGGATGGCTACAAGCAGTACTTC. This gives the protein CASSLGRDGYKQYF.

A word on this clonotype: Its ends do not fully match the called genes, so a read error is possible. The chain combines TRBV11-1 with TRBJ2-7, with D perhaps matching TRBD1 or TRBD2 (5 bases each). This CDR3 comprises 13 residues. The germline V gene encodes CDR1 SGHAT and CDR2 FQDESV (reference sequence). The CDR3 is CANSVGGEHEQYF. The CDR3 coding sequence is TGTGCCAACAGCGTTGGGGGAGAACACGAGCAGTACTTC.

As concerns this clonotype: Just one base apart from a much larger clone, this may be a read error. The genes are TRBV29-1 and TRBJ1-2; possibly TRBD1 for D (5 bases). The CDR3 spans 15 residues. Germline V gene lookup returns CDR1 SQVTM and CDR2 ANQGSEA. V lost 2 bases and J lost 3, with 16 bases in between. Here the CDR3 DNA reads TGCAGCGTTGAAAGGTGGGACGGGGGTCACTATGGCTACACCTTC. Translation gives CSVERWDGGHYGYTF.

Remarks on this clonotype: A junction boundary mismatches the germline segment, possibly from a read error. The chain couples TRBV4-2 to TRBJ1-1; TRBD1 might be the D (5 bases). The CDR3 is 15 amino acids. CDR1 and CDR2 (germline): LGHNA, YNFKEQ. CDR3 nucleotides: TGTGCCGGCAGCAGGGAACCCGTCCGGAACACTGAAGCTTTCTTT. This encodes CAGSREPVRNTEAFF.

The chain couples TRBV30 to TRBJ1-2; 7 bases align to TRBD1. The ends lost 1 base at V and 7 bases at J; junction bases unmatched: 3. Germline V CDR1 and CDR2: GTSNPN, SVGIG (reference sequence). This CDR3 comprises 12 residues. The chain's CDR3 is CAWSEGAPGYTF. The CDR3 DNA follows: TGTGCCTGGAGTGAGGGGGCGCCTGGCTACACCTTC.

To note about this clonotype: The germline gene is not matched at one end of the junction; a read error may be the cause. This chain joins TRBV20-1 and TRBJ1-1; D unresolved. CDR1 DFQATT and CDR2 SNEGSKA come from the germline V gene (reference sequence). This CDR3 is built from 17 residues. The CDR3 region is CSAREPGKDHMNAEAFF. CDR3 coding DNA: TGCAGTGCTAGAGAACCAGGCAAGGATCACATGAACGCTGAAGCTTTCTTT.

A remark on this clonotype: In this CDR3 the conserved last residue, phenylalanine or tryptophan, is missing, so a read error is likely. This chain joins TRBV5-6 and TRBJ2-2, with TRBD1 matching 10 bases. Per the germline V gene, CDR1 is SGHDT and CDR2 is YYEEEE. This CDR3 region has 15 residues. CDR3 bases: TGTGCCGGCAGCACCAGGACAGGGGGGATCGGAGAGCTGTTTTTA. It encodes CAGSTRTGGIGELFL.

This clonotype was seen a single time. A read error may explain this, as a much larger clone is one base away. V usage is TRBV6-5 and J usage is TRBJ1-5; 10 bases fit TRBD1. CDR1 is MNHEY and CDR2 is SVGAGI in the germline V gene. This CDR3 is 16 amino acids long. CDR3 sequence: CASSRTGGRSNRPQHF. The CDR3 DNA reads as TGTGCCAGCAGTAGGACAGGGGGACGCAGCAATCGGCCCCAGCATTTT.

V and J are TRBV6-2 or TRBV6-3 and TRBJ2-2; maybe TRBD2 (7 bases). Trimming removed 4 bases from V and 6 bases from J, with 15 bases in between. Germline values: CDR1 MNHEY, CDR2 SVGEGT. The CDR3 consists of 15 residues. The CDR3 DNA is TGTGCCAGCAGTTCTAGGGGGAGGGACGCCGGGGAGCTGTTTTTT. It codes for CASSSRGRDAGELFF.

The V and J genes are TRBV6-2 or TRBV6-3 and TRBJ2-2; TRBD1 aligns across 9 bases. Trimming removed 4 bases from V and 4 bases from J; junction bases left unmatched: 13. CDR3 size: 18 residues. The germline V gene encodes CDR1 MNHEY and CDR2 SVGEGT. DNA of the CDR3: TGTGCCAGCAGTTTACAACAGGGACAGGGAGCGATCACCGGGGAGCTGTTTTTT. Its protein is CASSLQQGQGAITGELFF.

In regard to this clonotype: It is likely a read error, because the conserved phenylalanine at the end of the CDR3 is missing. J is TRBJ2-6 and V is TRBV11-2; no reliable D call. CDR1 and CDR2 (germline): SGHAT, FQNNGV. This CDR3 contains 16 residues. CDR3 residues: CTSSSLTTSGANVLTV. CDR3 DNA sequence: TGTACCAGCAGCTCTCTAACGACCTCTGGGGCCAACGTCCTGACTGTC.

The table lists this clonotype with many counts. CDR3 DNA sequence: TGCAGCGTTGCTCTAGCGGGAGTAGGCGAGCAGTACTTC. It yields the protein CSVALAGVGEQYF. This chain joins TRBV29-1 and TRBJ2-7; TRBD2 matches at 10 bases. CDR1 is SQVTM, CDR2 ANQGSEA, per germline. J gave up 6 bases and V 4 bases, and 6 bases lay outside the gene matches. The CDR3 is made up of 13 amino acids.

Regarding this clonotype: A read error may be the cause here, since a much bigger clone is one base away. The CDR3 sequence is CSARDNTRVGQPQHF. DNA for the CDR3: TGCAGTGCTAGAGATAACACAAGGGTCGGGCAGCCCCAGCATTTT. J is TRBJ1-5 and V is TRBV20-1; D is uncertain. Between the trimmed V and J ends, which lost 0 bases and 7 bases, there was a span of 16 bases. This CDR3 is 15 amino acids long. Germline-derived CDR1 and CDR2 are DFQATT and SNEGSKA (reference sequence).

Regarding this clonotype: The junction does not match germline at one end; this may be a read error. The V call is TRBV20-1, the J call TRBJ2-5, with 12 bases matching TRBD2. The germline CDR1 and CDR2 sequences are DFQATT and SNEGSKA (reference sequence). This CDR3 is built from 12 residues. In nucleotides, the CDR3 is TGCAGTGCGAGACTAGCGGGAGAGACCCCGCACTTC. Encoded protein: CSARLAGETPHF.

Regarding this clonotype: A single base separates this from a much larger clone, so it may be a read error. The genes are TRBV30 and TRBJ1-2; 7 nucleotides line up with TRBD1. Germline V gene sequence: CDR1 GTSNPN, CDR2 SVGIG (reference sequence). The CDR3 runs 13 residues. The CDR3 nucleotides read TGTGTCTGGAGGAAGAGGGGACAGTGGGGCTACACCTTC. It is translated as CVWRKRGQWGYTF.